A selection of T cell receptor beta chains follows, all from one sample in a study of blood T cell repertoires in COVID-19. Clones were sequenced by immunoSEQ multiplex PCR, and TCRdb holds only the in-frame ones, with some missing. The sample contains about 270,000 clones, approximately 90% of which appear only once. The specimen was PBMCs or T cells enriched from blood (not recorded which). The receptors stem from a woman in her forties or fifties who had recovered from COVID-19. Each CDR3 is given with its conserved first and last residue. The order of the fields is D gene, clone size, J gene, V gene, CDR3 DNA, CDR3 protein. A D gene is named only where the DNA matches it firmly. Clone size is not always given. Where it is, it says once, few, many or a class for expanded clones.

D gene: -; clone size: -; J gene: TRBJ1-3; V gene: TRBV30; CDR3 DNA: TGTGCCTGGAGTAGACCAGGGGTCGGAAACACCATATATTTT; CDR3 protein: CAWSRPGVGNTIYF
D gene: TRBD2; clone size: few; J gene: TRBJ2-2; V gene: TRBV28; CDR3 DNA: TGTGCCAGCAGAAGCGGGGGGGACACCGGGGAGCTGTTTTTT; CDR3 protein: CASRSGGDTGELFF
D gene: TRBD1; clone size: -; J gene: TRBJ1-2; V gene: TRBV9; CDR3 DNA: TGTGCCAGCAGCGTAGGTGGGACAGGGTCCGGCTACACCTTC; CDR3 protein: CASSVGGTGSGYTF
D gene: -; clone size: -; J gene: TRBJ2-1; V gene: TRBV18; CDR3 DNA: TGTGCCAGCTCACCCCCTAACAGAGCGGATCCCTACAATGAGCAGTTCTTC; CDR3 protein: CASSPPNRADPYNEQFF
D gene: TRBD1; clone size: -; J gene: TRBJ1-5; V gene: TRBV10-3; CDR3 DNA: TGTGCCATCAGTGGGGGACAGGGGGCAAGTCAGCCCCAGCATTTT; CDR3 protein: CAISGGQGASQPQHF
D gene: -; clone size: -; J gene: TRBJ2-2; V gene: TRBV19; CDR3 DNA: TGTGCCACCACCACTAACACCGGGGAGCTGTTTTTT; CDR3 protein: CATTTNTGELFF
D gene: TRBD2; clone size: -; J gene: TRBJ2-3; V gene: TRBV28; CDR3 DNA: TGTGCCAGCAGGGGCGCGGGGGGAGCAGATACGCAGTATTTT; CDR3 protein: CASRGAGGADTQYF
D gene: TRBD2; clone size: -; J gene: TRBJ2-1; V gene: TRBV10-3; CDR3 DNA: TGTGCCATCAGTGGAACTAGCGGGAGACTCAATGAGCAGTTCTTC; CDR3 protein: CAISGTSGRLNEQFF
D gene: TRBD1; clone size: -; J gene: TRBJ2-1; V gene: TRBV28; CDR3 DNA: TGTGCCAGCAACCCGGGACAGGGGGCAGGTTACAATGAGCAGTTCTTC; CDR3 protein: CASNPGQGAGYNEQFF
D gene: TRBD2; clone size: -; J gene: TRBJ2-7; V gene: TRBV30; CDR3 DNA: TGTGCCTGGACCTCCGGGAGGGCCCCCTACGAGCAGTACTTC; CDR3 protein: CAWTSGRAPYEQYF
D gene: TRBD1; clone size: -; J gene: TRBJ2-7; V gene: TRBV4-1; CDR3 DNA: TGCGCCAGCAGCCAAGCTTTGGGACAGATGTACGAGCAGTACTTC; CDR3 protein: CASSQALGQMYEQYF
D gene: -; clone size: -; J gene: TRBJ1-6; V gene: TRBV27; CDR3 DNA: TGTGCCAGCAGGGTGCCAGGGATGGGTAATTCACCCCTCCACTTT; CDR3 protein: CASRVPGMGNSPLHF
D gene: -; clone size: once; J gene: TRBJ1-5; V gene: TRBV2; CDR3 DNA: TGTGCCAGCACCTACGGGAATAGCAATCAGCCCCAGCATTTT; CDR3 protein: CASTYGNSNQPQHF
D gene: -; clone size: -; J gene: TRBJ2-5; V gene: TRBV6-5; CDR3 DNA: TGTGCCAGCAGTTACGGTCTACAAGAGACCCAGTACTTC; CDR3 protein: CASSYGLQETQYF
D gene: -; clone size: -; J gene: TRBJ2-1; V gene: TRBV18; CDR3 DNA: TGTGCCAGCTCACTGCTAAATGAGCAGTTCTTC; CDR3 protein: CASSLLNEQFF
D gene: -; clone size: few; J gene: TRBJ2-7; V gene: TRBV11-2; CDR3 DNA: TGTGCCAGCAGCTTAAGCGGAGAGACCTACGAGCAGTACTTC; CDR3 protein: CASSLSGETYEQYF
D gene: -; clone size: -; J gene: TRBJ1-2; V gene: TRBV2; CDR3 DNA: TGTGCCAGCAGTGAAAGAGGGAATGACGGCTACACCTTC; CDR3 protein: CASSERGNDGYTF
D gene: -; clone size: -; J gene: TRBJ2-3; V gene: TRBV27; CDR3 DNA: TGTGCCAGCAGTTTATACAGGGCTACAGATACGCAGTATTTT; CDR3 protein: CASSLYRATDTQYF
D gene: TRBD2; clone size: -; J gene: TRBJ2-1; V gene: TRBV27; CDR3 DNA: TGTGCCAGCAGTCAACCGGGACTAGCGGGATCTTTGTACCGTGAGCAGTTCTTC; CDR3 protein: CASSQPGLAGSLYREQFF
D gene: TRBD1; clone size: -; J gene: TRBJ1-2; V gene: TRBV4-2; CDR3 DNA: TGTGCCAGCAGCCAAAAGGGGGCATCACCTCAGCGCGGCTACACCTTC; CDR3 protein: CASSQKGASPQRGYTF
D gene: TRBD2; clone size: -; J gene: TRBJ2-3; V gene: TRBV7-8; CDR3 DNA: TGTGCCAGCAGCGCAAGACTAGCCCGAAGCACAGATACGCAGTATTTT; CDR3 protein: CASSARLARSTDTQYF
D gene: -; clone size: -; J gene: TRBJ1-2; V gene: TRBV6-2/TRBV6-3; CDR3 DNA: TGTGCCAGCAGTTCTCCCCTCGGAAGGGGCTATGGCTACACCTTC; CDR3 protein: CASSSPLGRGYGYTF
D gene: TRBD1; clone size: few; J gene: TRBJ1-4; V gene: TRBV28; CDR3 DNA: TGTGCCAGCAGCGCCCGGACAGGGCGGTTTTTT; CDR3 protein: CASSARTGRFF
D gene: -; clone size: many; J gene: TRBJ1-6; V gene: TRBV18; CDR3 DNA: TGTGCCAGCTCACCACTCAAATTAACAGGGAGAAATTCACCCCTCCACTTT; CDR3 protein: CASSPLKLTGRNSPLHF
D gene: -; clone size: -; J gene: TRBJ1-4; V gene: TRBV28; CDR3 DNA: TGTGCCAGCGTAACAGCTAATGAAAAACTGTTTTTT; CDR3 protein: CASVTANEKLFF
D gene: TRBD1; clone size: -; J gene: TRBJ1-5; V gene: TRBV28; CDR3 DNA: TGTGCCAGCAGTTTTGGCGGACAGGGCTACGAGCCCCAGCATTTT; CDR3 protein: CASSFGGQGYEPQHF
D gene: -; clone size: -; J gene: TRBJ1-1; V gene: TRBV27; CDR3 DNA: TGTGCCAGCAGGGGGAGCTACACTGAAGCTTTCTTT; CDR3 protein: CASRGSYTEAFF
D gene: TRBD1; clone size: -; J gene: TRBJ1-2; V gene: TRBV6-6; CDR3 DNA: TGTGCCAGCAGCTACGCAGAGGGGGCTCTCGGGGGCTACACCTTC; CDR3 protein: CASSYAEGALGGYTF
D gene: TRBD2; clone size: -; J gene: TRBJ2-7; V gene: TRBV24-1; CDR3 DNA: TGTGCCACCAGTGATTTGCTAGCGGGAGAGCAGTACTTC; CDR3 protein: CATSDLLAGEQYF
D gene: TRBD1; clone size: -; J gene: TRBJ2-1; V gene: TRBV27; CDR3 DNA: TGTGCCAGCAGTTACCAGACAGGGTCCCCGTTCTTC; CDR3 protein: CASSYQTGSPFF
D gene: -; clone size: -; J gene: TRBJ1-1; V gene: TRBV7-6; CDR3 DNA: TGTGCCAGCAGCTTAATCGGGAGTGAAGCTTTCTTT; CDR3 protein: CASSLIGSEAFF
D gene: TRBD2; clone size: -; J gene: TRBJ2-7; V gene: TRBV20-1; CDR3 DNA: TGCAGTGCTAGATCGCGGGAGGTGTACTTC; CDR3 protein: CSARSREVYF
D gene: TRBD1; clone size: -; J gene: TRBJ2-7; V gene: TRBV2; CDR3 DNA: TGTGCCAGCAGTTACGGACAGGGCCCGATCTCCTACGAGCAGTACTTC; CDR3 protein: CASSYGQGPISYEQYF